This T cell receptor beta chain was recorded in a study of OX40 agonist ivuxolimab in advanced cancers. The wider study: A mean age of approximately 64 years, range about 20 to 85, was recorded, and roughly 80% were male.

This clone was seen a single time. Antigen: not known. Measured with immunoSEQ multiplex PCR; TCRdb has only the in-frame clones, and not every one. This sample has some 74,000 clones, with around 89% found just once. Whole-study findings and limits: More expanded clones were seen, on average, in CD8+ T cells than in CD4+.

This sequence originates from an adult with an advanced solid tumor such as melanoma, head and neck, liver or kidney cancer. The sample here was CD4+ or CD8+ T cells sorted from blood, taken in a trial of the OX40 agonist ivuxolimab.

The CDR3 reads CASSLRGRYNEQFF. CDR3 DNA sequence: TGTGCCAGCAGCTTACGGGGGAGATACAATGAGCAGTTCTTC. This sequence joins TRBV7-9 and TRBJ2-1; possibly TRBD2 for D (6 bases). In germline, CDR1 is SEHNR, CDR2 FQNEAQ (reference sequence). CDR3 size: 14 residues. V was shortened by 2 bases and J by 4 bases, with 9 bases between the two germline ends.